This paragraph covers one TCR beta chain sequence. The CDR3 has 16 residues. V trimming: 7 bases; J trimming: 0 bases; junction bases outside the gene matches: 11. CDR1 and CDR2 from the germline V gene are MNHEY and SVGEGT. This sample was taken from a study of blood T cell repertoires in COVID-19. The table came from immunoSEQ multiplex PCR; TCRdb's copy has only in-frame clones and leaves some out. The data show about 280,000 clones, with roughly 89% seen just once and about 1.5% held by the top ten. J is TRBJ2-7 and V is TRBV6-2 or TRBV6-3; 8 bases fit TRBD1. The sequenced sample consisted of PBMCs or T cells enriched from blood (not recorded which). The TCR comes from a woman aged 18-29 years with acute COVID-19. The CDR3 region is CASTPHRQGSSYEQYF. CDR3 DNA: TGTGCCAGCACCCCCCACAGACAGGGGAGCTCCTACGAGCAGTACTTC.